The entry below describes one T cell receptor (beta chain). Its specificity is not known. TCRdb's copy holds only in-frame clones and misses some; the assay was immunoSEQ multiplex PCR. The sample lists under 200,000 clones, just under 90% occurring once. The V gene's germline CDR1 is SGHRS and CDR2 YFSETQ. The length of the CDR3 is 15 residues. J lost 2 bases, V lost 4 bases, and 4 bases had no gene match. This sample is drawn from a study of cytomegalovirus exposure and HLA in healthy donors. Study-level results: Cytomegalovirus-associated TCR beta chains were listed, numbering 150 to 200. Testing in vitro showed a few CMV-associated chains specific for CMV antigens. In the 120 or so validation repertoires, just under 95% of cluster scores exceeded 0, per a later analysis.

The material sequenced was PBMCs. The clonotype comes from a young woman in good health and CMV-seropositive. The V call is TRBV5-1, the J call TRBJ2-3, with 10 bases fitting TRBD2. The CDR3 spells CASSLLAGNTDTQYF. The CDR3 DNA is TGCGCCAGCAGCCTACTAGCGGGGAACACAGATACGCAGTATTTT.